At least ten counts were recorded for the clone carrying this T cell receptor beta chain. TCRdb itself ran the 5' RACE reads through MiXCR, one entry per CDR3 protein. Seen here are approximately 890,000 distinct CDR3 sequences, roughly an eighth observed once, and the top ten hold about 1.5%. This record belongs to a study of identical twins. Germline CDR1 is SGHRS and CDR2 is YFSETQ. The CDR3 length is 15 residues. The V end was cut by 4 bases, the J end by 1 base, with 12 bases between. This sample was also put to use in a study of yellow fever vaccine responses in identical twins.

The rearrangement joins TRBV5-1 to TRBJ2-1; no clear D gene. Input material: PBMCs. The receptor was derived from a woman between 18 and 29 years old in good health. The CDR3 DNA reads as TGCGCCAGCAGCAAGGACGGCACTTCCTACAATGAGCAGTTCTTC. It specifies CASSKDGTSYNEQFF.